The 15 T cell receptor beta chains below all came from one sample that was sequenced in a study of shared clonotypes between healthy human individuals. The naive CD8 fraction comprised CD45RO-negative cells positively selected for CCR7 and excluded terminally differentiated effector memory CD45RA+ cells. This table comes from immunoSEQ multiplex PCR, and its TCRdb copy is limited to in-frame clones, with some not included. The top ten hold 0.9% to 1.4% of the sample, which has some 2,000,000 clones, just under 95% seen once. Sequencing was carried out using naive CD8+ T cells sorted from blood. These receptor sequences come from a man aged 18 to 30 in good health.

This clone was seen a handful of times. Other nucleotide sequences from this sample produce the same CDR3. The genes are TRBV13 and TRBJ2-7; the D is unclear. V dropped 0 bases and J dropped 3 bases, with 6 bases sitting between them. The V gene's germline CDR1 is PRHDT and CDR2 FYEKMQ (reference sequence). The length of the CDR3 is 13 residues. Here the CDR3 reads CASSLGRNYEQYF. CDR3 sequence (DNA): TGTGCCAGCAGCTTAGGCAGGAACTACGAGCAGTACTTC. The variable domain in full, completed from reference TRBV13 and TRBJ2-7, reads AAGVIQSPRHLIKEKRETATLKCYPIPRHDTVYWYQQGPGQDPQFLISFYEKMQSDKGSIPDRFSAQQFSDYHSELNMSSLELGDSALYFCASSLGRNYEQYFGPGTRLTVT.

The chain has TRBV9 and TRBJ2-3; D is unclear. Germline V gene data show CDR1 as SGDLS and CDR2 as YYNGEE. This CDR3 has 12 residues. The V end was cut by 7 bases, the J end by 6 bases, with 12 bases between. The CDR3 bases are TGTGCCAGCTCAGGACCCCAGGATACGCAGTATTTT. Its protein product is CASSGPQDTQYF.

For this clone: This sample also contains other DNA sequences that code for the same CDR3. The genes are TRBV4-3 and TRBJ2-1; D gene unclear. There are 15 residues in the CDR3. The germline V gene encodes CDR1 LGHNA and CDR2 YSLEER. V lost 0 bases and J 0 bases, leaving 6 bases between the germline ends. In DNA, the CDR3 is TGCGCCAGCAGCCAAGACTCGGACTCCTACAATGAGCAGTTCTTC. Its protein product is CASSQDSDSYNEQFF.

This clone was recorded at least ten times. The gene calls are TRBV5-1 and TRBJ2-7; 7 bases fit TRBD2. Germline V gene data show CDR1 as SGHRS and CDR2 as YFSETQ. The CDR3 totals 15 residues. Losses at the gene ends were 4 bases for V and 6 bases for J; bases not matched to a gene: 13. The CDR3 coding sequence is TGCGCCAGCAGCCCGGGGGGTGTAGGGGCCGGCGAGCAGTACTTC. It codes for CASSPGGVGAGEQYF.

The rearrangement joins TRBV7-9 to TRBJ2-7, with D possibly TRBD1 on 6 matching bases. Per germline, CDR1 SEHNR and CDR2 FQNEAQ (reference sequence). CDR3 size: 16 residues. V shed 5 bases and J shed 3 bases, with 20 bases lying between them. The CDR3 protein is CASSPGAAGDFYEQYF. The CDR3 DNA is TGTGCCAGCAGCCCAGGGGCAGCAGGGGATTTCTACGAGCAGTACTTC.

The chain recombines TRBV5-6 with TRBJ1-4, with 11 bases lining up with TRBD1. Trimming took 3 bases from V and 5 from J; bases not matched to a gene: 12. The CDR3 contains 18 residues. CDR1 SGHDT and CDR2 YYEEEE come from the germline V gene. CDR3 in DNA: TGTGCCAGCAGCTCAAACGGACAGGGGGCGTATCGGAATGAAAAACTGTTTTTT. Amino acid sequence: CASSSNGQGAYRNEKLFF.

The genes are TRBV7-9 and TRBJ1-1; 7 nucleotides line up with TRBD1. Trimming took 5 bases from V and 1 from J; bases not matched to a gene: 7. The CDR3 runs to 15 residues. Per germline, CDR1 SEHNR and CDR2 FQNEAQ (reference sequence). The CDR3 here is CASSLPQGGNTEAFF. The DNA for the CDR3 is TGTGCCAGCAGCCTCCCCCAGGGGGGGAACACTGAAGCTTTCTTT. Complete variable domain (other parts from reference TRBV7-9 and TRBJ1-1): DTGVSQNPRHKITKRGQNVTFRCDPISEHNRLYWYRQTLGQGPEFLTYFQNEAQLEKSRLLSDRFSAERPKGSFSTLEIQRTEQGDSAMYLCASSLPQGGNTEAFFGQGTRLTVV.

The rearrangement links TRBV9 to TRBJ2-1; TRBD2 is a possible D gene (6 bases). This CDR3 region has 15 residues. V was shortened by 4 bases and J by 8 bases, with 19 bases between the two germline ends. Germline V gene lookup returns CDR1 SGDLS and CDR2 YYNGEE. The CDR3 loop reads CASSPGTSPGDEQFF. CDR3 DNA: TGTGCCAGCAGCCCAGGGACTTCCCCCGGCGATGAGCAGTTCTTC.

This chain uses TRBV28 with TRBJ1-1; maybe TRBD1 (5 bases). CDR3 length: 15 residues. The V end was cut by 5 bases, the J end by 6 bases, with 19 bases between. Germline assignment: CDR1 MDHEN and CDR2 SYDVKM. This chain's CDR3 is CASSIRTLYPAEAFF. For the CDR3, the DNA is TGTGCCAGCAGTATCAGGACACTTTACCCGGCTGAAGCTTTCTTT.

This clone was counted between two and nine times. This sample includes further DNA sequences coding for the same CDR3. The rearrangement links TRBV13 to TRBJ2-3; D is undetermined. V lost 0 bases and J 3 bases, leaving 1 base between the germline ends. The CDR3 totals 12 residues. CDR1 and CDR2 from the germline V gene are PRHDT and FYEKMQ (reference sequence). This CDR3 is CASSLGTDTQYF. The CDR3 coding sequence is TGTGCCAGCAGCTTAGGAACAGATACGCAGTATTTT. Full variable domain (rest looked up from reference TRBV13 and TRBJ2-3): AAGVIQSPRHLIKEKRETATLKCYPIPRHDTVYWYQQGPGQDPQFLISFYEKMQSDKGSIPDRFSAQQFSDYHSELNMSSLELGDSALYFCASSLGTDTQYFGPGTRLTVL.

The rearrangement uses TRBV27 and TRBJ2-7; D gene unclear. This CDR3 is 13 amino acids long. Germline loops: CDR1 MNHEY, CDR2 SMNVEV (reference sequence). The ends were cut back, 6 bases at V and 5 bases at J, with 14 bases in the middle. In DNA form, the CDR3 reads TGTGCCAGCAGCCCCCAATCATTCCACGAGCAGTACTTC. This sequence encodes CASSPQSFHEQYF.

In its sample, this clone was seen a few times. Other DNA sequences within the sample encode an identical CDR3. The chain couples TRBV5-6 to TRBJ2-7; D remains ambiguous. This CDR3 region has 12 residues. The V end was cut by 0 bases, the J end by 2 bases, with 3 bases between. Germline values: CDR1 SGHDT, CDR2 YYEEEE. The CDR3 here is CASSLGAYEQYF. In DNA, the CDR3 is TGTGCCAGCAGCTTGGGCGCCTACGAGCAGTACTTC.

The CDR3 reads CASSLWLAGIETQYF. DNA for the CDR3: TGTGCCAGCAGCTTATGGCTAGCGGGAATAGAGACCCAGTACTTC. The J gene is TRBJ2-5, the V gene TRBV7-2; 9 bases agree with TRBD2. In germline, CDR1 is SGHTA, CDR2 FQGNSA. The CDR3 covers 15 residues. Germline trimming cut 2 bases from V and 4 bases from J; bases unmatched to any gene: 5. The complete variable domain, with remaining parts taken from reference TRBV7-2 and TRBJ2-5, reads GAGVSQSPSNKVTEKGKDVELRCDPISGHTALYWYRQSLGQGLEFLIYFQGNSAPDKSGLPSDRFSAERTGGSVSTLTIQRTQQEDSAVYLCASSLWLAGIETQYFGPGTRLLVL.

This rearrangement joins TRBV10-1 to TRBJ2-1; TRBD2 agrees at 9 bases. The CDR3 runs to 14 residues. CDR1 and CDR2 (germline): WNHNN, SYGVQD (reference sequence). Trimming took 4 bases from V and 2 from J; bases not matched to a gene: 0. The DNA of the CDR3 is TGCGCCAGCAGTGTAGCGGGGGCCTACAATGAGCAGTTCTTC. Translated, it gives CASSVAGAYNEQFF.

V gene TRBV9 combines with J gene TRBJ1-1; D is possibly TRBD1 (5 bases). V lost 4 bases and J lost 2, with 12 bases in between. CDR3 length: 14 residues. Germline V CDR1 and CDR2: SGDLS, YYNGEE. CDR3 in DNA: TGTGCCAGCAGCCCGACAGACCTCAACACTGAAGCTTTCTTT. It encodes CASSPTDLNTEAFF.